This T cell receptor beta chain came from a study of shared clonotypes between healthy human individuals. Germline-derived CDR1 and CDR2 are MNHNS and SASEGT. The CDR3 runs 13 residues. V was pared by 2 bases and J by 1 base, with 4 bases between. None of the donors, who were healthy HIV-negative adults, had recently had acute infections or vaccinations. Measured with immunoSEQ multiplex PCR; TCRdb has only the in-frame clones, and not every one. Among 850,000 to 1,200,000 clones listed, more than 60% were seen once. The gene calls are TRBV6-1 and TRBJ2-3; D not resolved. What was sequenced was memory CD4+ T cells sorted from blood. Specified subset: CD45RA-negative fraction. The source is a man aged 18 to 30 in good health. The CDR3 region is CASSETGTDTQYF. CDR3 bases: TGTGCCAGCAGTGAAACAGGCACAGATACGCAGTATTTT.